The rows below give T cell receptor beta chains drawn from one sample of a study of yellow fever vaccine responses in identical twins. TCRdb re-called the RT-PCR reads with MiXCR, one entry per CDR3 protein. The sample consists of about 13,000 distinct CDR3 sequences, approximately 84% of them appearing once. This specimen consisted of T cells from blood (PBMCs), unsorted or a sorted subset (not recorded which), obtained before or after yellow fever vaccination (not recorded which). The source of these receptors is a woman between 18 and 29 years old who received the yellow fever vaccine. The conserved cysteine and the conserved F or W are not part of the CDR3 here. Each record gives: V gene, J gene, CDR3 protein.

TRBV7-2	TRBJ2-1	ASSPRLAGYNEQF
TRBV18	TRBJ2-1	ASSPLGSYNEQF
TRBV6-1	TRBJ2-2	ASSHRPFTGELF
TRBV18	TRBJ2-2	ASSPFPAGDTGELF
TRBV10-3	TRBJ1-1	AAKSLRTGLNTEAF
TRBV2	TRBJ1-1	ASSTRSGNTEAF
TRBV10-3	TRBJ1-1	AIREDRVHEAF
TRBV2	TRBJ2-1	ASSEGSRDEQF
TRBV24-1	TRBJ2-2	ATSDTSGRTLTGELF
TRBV7-6	TRBJ2-3	ASSPVGGLAGGPDTQY
TRBV5-1	TRBJ2-1	ASSLEIPNEQF
TRBV2	TRBJ2-1	ASSSGGFSYNEQF
TRBV5-8	TRBJ2-7	ASSFASYEQY
TRBV4-1	TRBJ1-5	ASSQEGVQPQH
TRBV19	TRBJ2-1	ASSHAGTHGYNEQF
TRBV5-1	TRBJ1-5	ASSLEGADNQPQH
TRBV29-1	TRBJ2-1	SVASGSSYNEQF
TRBV29-1	TRBJ2-7	SVEGWAGNTYEQY
TRBV6-5	TRBJ1-6	ASSYTPQGPADSPLH
TRBV19	TRBJ1-1	ASSTSGQPNTEAF
TRBV28	TRBJ2-5	ASGGLKTQY
TRBV6-2/TRBV6-3	TRBJ2-1	ASSYATRSNEQF
TRBV9	TRBJ2-7	ASSTSGGAGEQY
TRBV30	TRBJ1-2	AWSESGGHGYT
TRBV29-1	TRBJ2-1	SVSRFSYNEQF
TRBV5-1	TRBJ2-2	ASSLDRSNTGELF
TRBV6-5	TRBJ2-7	ASRGFYEQY
TRBV7-9	TRBJ1-1	ASSPGTGGLNTEAF
TRBV29-1	TRBJ2-7	SVGLARYEQY
TRBV20-1	TRBJ2-3	SATLRSTDTQY
TRBV7-9	TRBJ2-1	ASRRASGHNEQF
TRBV28	TRBJ2-1	ASSSGGFDEQF
TRBV5-1	TRBJ1-5	ASSLEIPRDKQPQH
TRBV12-3/TRBV12-4	TRBJ2-3	ASSFLGATDTQY
TRBV5-5	TRBJ2-3	ASSREGDTQY
TRBV10-3	TRBJ2-1	AISAAGEQF
TRBV11-3	TRBJ2-3	ASSLERTDTQY
TRBV11-3	TRBJ1-3	ASSITGPSGNTIY
TRBV10-3	TRBJ1-2	AISDRTSNYGCT
TRBV10-3	TRBJ1-1	AISDGQGSLTNTEAF
TRBV7-9	TRBJ1-2	ASSLGDYGYT
TRBV25-1	TRBJ2-7	ASKGDRGRFEQY
TRBV6-5	TRBJ1-6	ASSLDSYNSPLH
TRBV12-3/TRBV12-4	TRBJ2-7	ASSLGPSAISSYEQY
TRBV4-1	TRBJ2-7	ASSQDPAVGVGGPEQY
TRBV18	TRBJ2-3	ASSPVDRTDTQY